A single sample is the source of the 28 T cell receptor beta chains below, sequenced in a study of neurological immune-mediated disorders. From the 5' RACE reads, TCRdb called clonotypes with MiXCR, one entry per CDR3 protein. This table holds about 27,000 distinct CDR3 sequences, over 3% found once. Sequencing was carried out using PBMCs. Every receptor here comes from a woman in her 30s with multiple sclerosis.

This clonotype was counted many times. This chain connects TRBV7-2 to TRBJ2-6, with D tentatively TRBD1 or TRBD2 (5 bases each). Germline-derived CDR1 and CDR2 are SGHTA and FQGNSA. This CDR3 contains 18 residues. Trimming took 0 bases from V and 0 from J, leaving 12 bases between them. The DNA for the CDR3 is TGTGCCAGCAGCTTAGCCCAGGGACGGCTCTCTGGGGCCAACGTCCTGACTTTC. Its protein product is CASSLAQGRLSGANVLTF.

This chain links TRBV27 with TRBJ2-1, with 7 bases aligning to TRBD2. The trim removed 9 bases at V and 3 bases at J, leaving 11 bases unmatched. The CDR3 spans 15 residues. Germline V lookup: CDR1 MNHEY, CDR2 SMNVEV (reference sequence). Here the CDR3 DNA reads TGTGCCAGTCCCCTCCAGCGGGACTACTACAATGAGCAGTTCTTC. Amino acids: CASPLQRDYYNEQFF.

The sample holds many counts of this clonotype. This sequence joins TRBV29-1 and TRBJ1-3; D gene uncertain. Trimming removed 7 bases from V and 1 base from J, with 17 bases in between. The CDR3 has 15 residues. Germline V gives CDR1 SQVTM, CDR2 ANQGSEA. The CDR3 here is CSGLVPRGSGNTIYF. In nucleotides, the CDR3 is TGCAGCGGACTGGTCCCCCGCGGGTCTGGAAACACCATATATTTT.

CDR3 coding DNA: TGCGCCAGCAGCCTCACTGCAAGCTCCTACAATGAGCAGTTCTTC. Amino acids: CASSLTASSYNEQFF. The chain has TRBV5-1 and TRBJ2-1; D is uncertain. Germline V gene lookup returns CDR1 SGHRS and CDR2 YFSETQ. V was pared by 4 bases and J by 0 bases, with 11 bases between. CDR3 length: 15 residues.

This clonotype was seen a few times. The V call is TRBV5-1, the J call TRBJ2-7; D is undetermined. V was trimmed by 5 bases and J by 3 bases, leaving 6 bases between them. CDR3 length: 11 residues. Per germline, CDR1 SGHRS and CDR2 YFSETQ. CDR3 DNA sequence: TGCGCCAGCAGGGAAAGCTACGAGCAGTACTTC. Its protein product is CASRESYEQYF.

This clonotype was detected many times. This clone may be a read error of a much larger clone one base away. V gene TRBV5-1 combines with J gene TRBJ1-5, with D perhaps TRBD1 (5 bases). The CDR3 is 15 residues long. Germline assignment: CDR1 SGHRS and CDR2 YFSETQ. The V end lost 0 bases, the J end lost 11 bases, and 18 bases lay between the germline ends. CDR3 DNA sequence: TGCGCCAGCAGCTTGGGATGGGGGGGGTTGCAGTCCCAGCATTTT. Its protein product is CASSLGWGGLQSQHF.

This clonotype was counted ten times or more. The V call is TRBV5-1, the J call TRBJ2-7, with D unresolved. This CDR3 spans 17 amino acids. Germline V gene lookup returns CDR1 SGHRS and CDR2 YFSETQ. The V gene lost 4 bases and the J gene lost 3 bases, with 23 bases spanning the gap. CDR3 nucleotide sequence: TGCGCCAGCAGCCAACTAACACCGACGCTCCGCGGCTACGAGCAGTACTTC. Translated, it gives CASSQLTPTLRGYEQYF. The complete variable domain, with remaining parts taken from reference TRBV5-1 and TRBJ2-7, reads KAGVTQTPRYLIKTRGQQVTLSCSPISGHRSVSWYQQTPGQGLQFLFEYFSETQRNKGNFPGRFSGRQFSNSRSEMNVSTLELGDSALYLCASSQLTPTLRGYEQYFGPGTRLTVT.

This clonotype has just a few counts. V is TRBV7-2 and J is TRBJ2-7; no clear D gene. V was trimmed by 1 base and J by 7 bases, leaving 17 bases between them. Germline V gene data show CDR1 as SGHTA and CDR2 as FQGNSA. The CDR3 sequence is 15 residues long. The CDR3 loop reads CASSLVGTAPKEQYF. CDR3 coding DNA: TGTGCCAGCAGCTTAGTGGGTACGGCCCCGAAAGAGCAGTACTTC.

The table lists this clonotype with many counts. The chain recombines TRBV4-1 with TRBJ2-4; a possible D gene is TRBD2 (6 bases). CDR1 and CDR2 from the germline V gene are MGHRA and YSYEKL. The length of the CDR3 is 15 residues. V lost 3 bases and J 10 bases, leaving 19 bases between the germline ends. This CDR3 reads CASSHVGGGEKIQYF. The CDR3 coding sequence is TGCGCCAGCAGCCATGTGGGCGGAGGGGAGAAAATTCAGTACTTC.

In its sample, this clonotype was seen a few times. This may be a read error, as it is one base from a much larger clone. The chain uses TRBV29-1 and TRBJ2-1; D remains ambiguous. Looked up from germline, CDR1 is SQVTM and CDR2 is ANQGSEA. The V end lost 7 bases, the J end lost 9 bases, and 16 bases lay between the germline ends. The length of the CDR3 is 12 residues. CDR3 sequence: CSGTEPRLEQFF. The CDR3 DNA reads as TGCAGCGGCACGGAACCTAGACTTGAGCAGTTCTTC.

This clonotype was detected many times. J is TRBJ2-7 and V is TRBV18; 8 nucleotides agree with TRBD1. The CDR3 runs 15 residues. V shed 4 bases, J shed 2 bases, and the junction held 7 bases outside the gene matches. Germline CDR1 is KGHSH and CDR2 is LQKENI. The chain's CDR3 is CASSLDRGGTYEQYF. CDR3 DNA sequence: TGTGCCAGCTCACTCGACAGGGGAGGAACCTACGAGCAGTACTTC.

This clonotype appeared many times. CDR3 coding DNA: TGTGCCACCAGTGATTCCTCTCCCGGACTAGCGGGAGTGGGGTCCTACAATGAGCAGTTCTTC. Translation gives CATSDSSPGLAGVGSYNEQFF. The chain uses TRBV24-1 and TRBJ2-1, with 13 bases matching TRBD2. Per the germline V gene, CDR1 is KGHDR and CDR2 is SFDVKD. J gave up 1 base and V 2 bases, and 13 bases lay outside the gene matches. The CDR3 spans 21 residues.

This clonotype has only a few counts. This chain uses TRBV7-2 with TRBJ2-5; a weak D match, TRBD1 (6 bases). Germline V gives CDR1 SGHTA, CDR2 FQGNSA. Trimming shortened V by 5 bases and J by 6 bases, and 13 bases separated the two germline ends. This CDR3 is 13 amino acids long. In DNA form, the CDR3 reads TGTGCCAGCAGCCAGAACAGGGATCAGACCCAGTACTTC. The encoded protein is CASSQNRDQTQYF. Drawing the rest from reference TRBV7-2 and TRBJ2-5, the complete variable domain is GAGVSQSPSNKVTEKGKDVELRCDPISGHTALYWYRQSLGQGLEFLIYFQGNSAPDKSGLPSDRFSAERTGGSVSTLTIQRTQQEDSAVYLCASSQNRDQTQYFGPGTRLLVL.

Of note for this clonotype: A read error may produce the germline difference seen at one junction end. The chain is built from TRBV6-6 and TRBJ1-5; D remains ambiguous. The germline V gene has CDR1 MNHNY and CDR2 SVGAGI (reference sequence). The CDR3 is 13 residues long. This CDR3 is CASSETSNQPQNF. CDR3 sequence (DNA): TGTGCCAGCAGTGAAACGAGCAATCAGCCCCAGAATTTT.

This clonotype occurred many times. V is TRBV3-1 and J is TRBJ2-1; D unclear. In germline, CDR1 is LGHDT, CDR2 YNNKEL (reference sequence). This CDR3 spans 13 amino acids. V was clipped by 1 base and J by 3 bases, with 4 bases between them. The CDR3 reads CASSQVGYNEQFF. The CDR3 coding sequence is TGTGCCAGCAGCCAAGTTGGCTACAATGAGCAGTTCTTC.

This clonotype appeared many times. This CDR3 reads CASSLEGMTQYF. In nucleotides, the CDR3 is TGTGCCAGCAGCTTAGAAGGCATGACGCAGTATTTT. The chain combines TRBV7-2 with TRBJ2-3; D not certain. The CDR3 sequence is 12 residues long. V lost 1 base to trimming and J lost 9 bases, with 8 bases between them. Germline lookup yields CDR1 SGHTA and CDR2 FQGNSA.

This clonotype was seen many times. The chain uses TRBV18 and TRBJ1-6; D gene uncertain. With 2 bases removed from V and 3 bases from J, the gap between germline ends came to 5 bases. CDR3 length: 14 amino acids. Germline CDR1 KGHSH, CDR2 LQKENI. CDR3: CASSPKGYNSPLHF. The CDR3 DNA reads as TGTGCCAGCTCACCAAAGGGCTATAATTCACCCCTCCACTTT.

This clonotype has at least ten counts. The J gene is TRBJ1-2, the V gene TRBV14; D gene unclear. CDR1 is SGHDN, CDR2 FVKESK, per germline. Deletions cut 2 bases from V and 0 bases from J, with 10 bases between. CDR3 length: 15 amino acids. CDR3 in amino acids: CASSQQGLANYGYTF. The CDR3 DNA is TGTGCCAGCAGCCAACAAGGGTTGGCTAACTATGGCTACACCTTC. Based on the CDR3 plus reference TRBV14 and TRBJ1-2, the full variable domain is EAGVTQFPSHSVIEKGQTVTLRCDPISGHDNLYWYRRVMGKEIKFLLHFVKESKQDESGMPNNRFLAERTGGTYSTLKVQPAELEDSGVYFCASSQQGLANYGYTFGSGTRLTVV.

This clonotype was observed at least ten times. The rearrangement links TRBV19 to TRBJ2-6; D perhaps matches TRBD2 (5 bases). The germline V and J ends were trimmed by 2 bases and 2 bases, with 13 bases remaining between them. There are 17 residues in the CDR3. Germline values: CDR1 LNHDA, CDR2 SQIVND (reference sequence). CDR3 nucleotide sequence: TGTGCCAGTAGTATATCGGGGTTCCCGGCTGGGGCCAACGTCCTGACTTTC. Its translation is CASSISGFPAGANVLTF.

This clonotype was observed many times. This chain joins TRBV20-1 and TRBJ2-5; 12 bases are shared with TRBD2. The germline V gene encodes CDR1 DFQATT and CDR2 SNEGSKA (reference sequence). The CDR3 sequence is 13 residues long. V shed 4 bases, J shed 6 bases, and the junction held 3 bases outside the gene matches. The CDR3: CSATSGGGQTQYF. In nucleotides, the CDR3 is TGCAGTGCTACTAGCGGGGGGGGACAGACCCAGTACTTC.

In this sample, this clonotype turned up many times. The J gene is TRBJ1-1, the V gene TRBV7-2; the D gene is possibly TRBD1 (6 bases). From germline, CDR1 is SGHTA and CDR2 FQGNSA. V was pared by 5 bases and J by 8 bases, with 24 bases between. The CDR3 loop spans 16 amino acids. This CDR3 reads CASSAHGGAQGIEAFF. The DNA for the CDR3 is TGTGCCAGCAGCGCCCACGGGGGCGCACAAGGAATCGAAGCTTTCTTT.

Ten or more counts support this clonotype. The chain uses TRBV10-3 and TRBJ2-7; 7 positions agree with TRBD1. The CDR3 extends over 13 amino acids. Trimming took 0 bases from V and 7 from J; bases not matched to a gene: 3. Germline V gene sequence: CDR1 ENHRY, CDR2 SYGVKD. The CDR3 nucleotides are TGTGCCATCAGTGAGTCACAGGGGCGGGAGCAGTACTTC. Protein product: CAISESQGREQYF.

This clonotype was found many times. This rearrangement joins TRBV12-3 or TRBV12-4 to TRBJ2-1; the match to TRBD1 covers 9 bases. This CDR3 is built from 14 residues. The trim removed 3 bases at V and 4 bases at J, leaving 1 base unmatched. CDR3 sequence: CASSLGTGYNEQFF. DNA for the CDR3: TGTGCCAGCAGTTTGGGGACAGGGTACAATGAGCAGTTCTTC.

This clonotype was seen at least ten times. The V call is TRBV6-5, the J call TRBJ2-7; 9 nucleotides align to TRBD2. CDR1 is MNHEY and CDR2 is SVGAGI in the germline V gene. The CDR3 runs 15 residues. V dropped 6 bases and J dropped 3; count of bases not matched to a gene: 9. CDR3 DNA: TGTGCCAGCAGCTCCCATAGCGGGGGATACTACGAGCAGTACTTC. As protein: CASSSHSGGYYEQYF.

This clonotype has only a few counts. This may arise from a read error, as a much more abundant clone is one base away. This chain uses TRBV27 with TRBJ1-6, with D possibly TRBD1 on 5 matching bases. The CDR3 is made up of 13 amino acids. Per germline, CDR1 MNHEY and CDR2 SMNVEV (reference sequence). The V end was cut by 2 bases, the J end by 7 bases, with 6 bases between. CDR3 amino acids: CASSLGANSPLHF. The CDR3 nucleotides read TGTGCCAGCAGTTTAGGGGCCAATTCACCCCTCCACTTT.

In this sample, this clonotype turned up many times. V usage is TRBV7-6 and J usage is TRBJ2-1; D call uncertain. CDR1 is SGHVS and CDR2 is FNYEAQ in the germline V gene. Trimming cost V 1 base and J 2 bases, with 15 bases left between them. The CDR3 totals 17 residues. The DNA for the CDR3 is TGTGCCAGCAGCTTAGACCCTCGCAGGCCAGCCTACAATGAGCAGTTCTTC. Encoded protein: CASSLDPRRPAYNEQFF.

Many counts were recorded for this clonotype. This chain links TRBV5-1 with TRBJ2-1; 7 positions agree with TRBD2. Losses at the gene ends were 5 bases for V and 7 bases for J; bases not matched to a gene: 0. Germline-derived CDR1 and CDR2 are SGHRS and YFSETQ. There are 11 residues in the CDR3. CDR3 protein: CASRRGNEQFF. The CDR3, as DNA: TGCGCCAGCAGGCGGGGGAATGAGCAGTTCTTC.

The chain employs TRBV5-1 and TRBJ2-3; 10 bases line up with TRBD2. The CDR3 length is 16 residues. V lost 0 bases and J lost 6; bases outside the gene matches: 7. Germline assignment: CDR1 SGHRS and CDR2 YFSETQ. CDR3 loop: CASSLELAGPADTQYF. The CDR3 bases are TGCGCCAGCAGCTTGGAACTAGCGGGGCCGGCCGATACGCAGTATTTT.